This T cell receptor beta chain was sequenced for a study of CD8 T cells in Susac syndrome. Reverse transcription of 0.5 to 1 ug RNA was performed with random hexamers. MiXCR, run by TCRdb on the immunoSEQ multiplex PCR reads, gives a single entry per CDR3 protein. This sample has about 120,000 distinct CDR3 sequences, with roughly 95% found just once. The CDR3 runs 15 residues. Germline-derived CDR1 and CDR2 are LNHDA and SQIVND (reference sequence). V dropped 1 base and J dropped 0; count of bases not matched to a gene: 3. This sequence joins TRBV19 and TRBJ2-7; the match to TRBD1 covers 7 bases. Sequencing was done on a sample of CD4+ T cells from PBMCs. This sequence originates from a human donor with Susac syndrome. The CDR3 DNA reads TGTGCCAGTAGTATAGCTGGACAGGACTCCTACGAGCAGTACTTC. Translation gives CASSIAGQDSYEQYF.